The source of this T cell receptor (beta chain) is a study of cytomegalovirus exposure and HLA in healthy donors. The study's findings and limits: It was reported in a later analysis that an Asian-associated ancestry cluster showed fewer N-insertions than the 666-donor mean. There were some public TCRs occurring in many donors, but most TCR sequences were rare.

In the PCR, 60 Vbeta and 13 Jbeta primers were used. The assay was immunoSEQ multiplex PCR, and TCRdb's table has in-frame clones only and misses some. The data show about 160,000 clones, approximately 79% seen once. To note about this clone: No antigen is known for it.

Though probably carrying unrecorded immune exposures, donors were nominally healthy at sampling. The V end was cut by 2 bases, the J end by 2 bases, with 4 bases between. This CDR3 contains 13 residues. The germline CDR1 and CDR2 sequences are SEHNR and FQNEAQ (reference sequence). The receptor was derived from a woman aged 45-59 years in good health and CMV-seropositive. J is TRBJ1-5 and V is TRBV7-9; D remains unclear. Sequencing was performed on PBMCs. This CDR3 is CASSLQGNQPQHF. The CDR3 coding sequence is TGTGCCAGCAGCTTACAGGGCAATCAGCCCCAGCATTTT.